Listed below are T cell receptor beta chains from one sample, sequenced in a study of CD8 T cells in ankylosing spondylitis. In TCRdb, the 5' RACE reads were re-called with MiXCR into one record per CDR3 protein. The sample yields more than 300,000 distinct CDR3 sequences, roughly 11% seen once. Material for sequencing was blood, either unsorted or a sorted T cell fraction (not recorded which). The receptors were sampled from a female donor with ankylosing spondylitis or in good health (not recorded which). Both conserved end residues are trimmed from each CDR3. Fields, in order: J gene, V gene, CDR3 length, CDR3 protein.

j_gene: TRBJ2-1
v_gene: TRBV6-4
len: 11
CDR3aa: ASSVQERTEQF

j_gene: TRBJ2-7
v_gene: TRBV20-1
len: 14
CDR3aa: SATGLAGATPHEQY

j_gene: TRBJ2-7
v_gene: TRBV13
len: 13
CDR3aa: ASSLGQGVLDEQY

j_gene: TRBJ2-7
v_gene: TRBV5-1
len: 11
CDR3aa: ASSPEPNYEQY

j_gene: TRBJ2-3
v_gene: TRBV11-1
len: 14
CDR3aa: ASSLAGREKEDTQY

j_gene: TRBJ2-1
v_gene: TRBV25-1
len: 11
CDR3aa: ASSESGPHEQF

j_gene: TRBJ1-3
v_gene: TRBV27
len: 16
CDR3aa: ASSLYAGWENSGNTIY

j_gene: TRBJ1-5
v_gene: TRBV4-1
len: 16
CDR3aa: ASSHDSTGTGGNQPQH

j_gene: TRBJ2-1
v_gene: TRBV20-1
len: 12
CDR3aa: SARRQYPYNEQF

j_gene: TRBJ1-1
v_gene: TRBV3-1
len: 12
CDR3aa: ASSAWGTNTEAF